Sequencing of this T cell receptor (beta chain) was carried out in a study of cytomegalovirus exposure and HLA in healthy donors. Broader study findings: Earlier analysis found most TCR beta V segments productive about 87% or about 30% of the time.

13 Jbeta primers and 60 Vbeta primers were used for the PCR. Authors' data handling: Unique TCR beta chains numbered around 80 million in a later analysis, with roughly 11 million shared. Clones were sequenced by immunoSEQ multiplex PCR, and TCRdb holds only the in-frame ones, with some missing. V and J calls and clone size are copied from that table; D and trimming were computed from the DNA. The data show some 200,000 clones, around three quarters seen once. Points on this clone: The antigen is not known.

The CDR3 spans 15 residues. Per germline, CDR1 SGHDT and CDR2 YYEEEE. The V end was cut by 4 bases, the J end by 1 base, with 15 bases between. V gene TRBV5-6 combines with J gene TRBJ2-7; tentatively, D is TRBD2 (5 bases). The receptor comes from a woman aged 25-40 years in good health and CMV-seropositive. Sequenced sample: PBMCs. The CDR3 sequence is CASSLLASDSYEQYF. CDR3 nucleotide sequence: TGTGCCAGCAGCCTCCTAGCTTCCGATTCCTACGAGCAGTACTTC.